This T cell receptor beta chain was recovered during a study of OX40 agonist ivuxolimab in advanced cancers. Study as a whole: From about 23 to 85 years was the age range, with a mean of roughly 64 years, and roughly 83% were male.

Generated by immunoSEQ multiplex PCR, the TCRdb table keeps only in-frame clones and is missing some. The profile covers roughly 61,000 clones, with 80% to 90% appearing a single time and 0.7% to 0.8% taken by the ten largest. Note on this clone: Antigen specificity is unknown.

Autoimmune disease history or systemic immunosuppression meant exclusion. The CDR3 runs 13 residues. Germline V gives CDR1 MNHEY, CDR2 SVGAGI. Trimming cost V 4 bases and J 13 bases, with 16 bases left between them. The study, taken as a whole, reports: In the 0.1 to 3.0 mg/kg range, CD4+ and CD8+ blood T cells had expanded clonally by week 6. The average count of expanded clones was higher among CD8+ T cells than among CD4+.

The chain uses TRBV6-5 and TRBJ1-4, with a tentative D call TRBD1 (6 bases). Sequences were derived from CD4+ or CD8+ T cells sorted from blood, sampled in a trial of the OX40 agonist ivuxolimab. The sequence derives from an adult with an advanced solid tumor such as melanoma, head and neck, liver or kidney cancer. Here the CDR3 reads CASSSFTGMVLFF. The DNA for the CDR3 is TGTGCCAGCAGTTCCTTCACAGGGATGGTACTGTTTTTT.